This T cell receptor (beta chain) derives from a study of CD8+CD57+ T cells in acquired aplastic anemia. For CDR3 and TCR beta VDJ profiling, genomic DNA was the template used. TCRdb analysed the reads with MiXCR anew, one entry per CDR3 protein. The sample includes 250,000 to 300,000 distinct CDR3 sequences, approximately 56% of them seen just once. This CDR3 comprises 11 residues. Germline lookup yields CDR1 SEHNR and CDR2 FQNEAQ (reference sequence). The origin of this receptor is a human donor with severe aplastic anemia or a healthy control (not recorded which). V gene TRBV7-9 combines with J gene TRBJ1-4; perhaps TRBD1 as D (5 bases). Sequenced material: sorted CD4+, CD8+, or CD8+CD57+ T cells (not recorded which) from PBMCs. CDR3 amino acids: CAYQGDEKLFF. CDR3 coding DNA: TGTGCGTACCAAGGGGATGAAAAACTGTTTTTT.